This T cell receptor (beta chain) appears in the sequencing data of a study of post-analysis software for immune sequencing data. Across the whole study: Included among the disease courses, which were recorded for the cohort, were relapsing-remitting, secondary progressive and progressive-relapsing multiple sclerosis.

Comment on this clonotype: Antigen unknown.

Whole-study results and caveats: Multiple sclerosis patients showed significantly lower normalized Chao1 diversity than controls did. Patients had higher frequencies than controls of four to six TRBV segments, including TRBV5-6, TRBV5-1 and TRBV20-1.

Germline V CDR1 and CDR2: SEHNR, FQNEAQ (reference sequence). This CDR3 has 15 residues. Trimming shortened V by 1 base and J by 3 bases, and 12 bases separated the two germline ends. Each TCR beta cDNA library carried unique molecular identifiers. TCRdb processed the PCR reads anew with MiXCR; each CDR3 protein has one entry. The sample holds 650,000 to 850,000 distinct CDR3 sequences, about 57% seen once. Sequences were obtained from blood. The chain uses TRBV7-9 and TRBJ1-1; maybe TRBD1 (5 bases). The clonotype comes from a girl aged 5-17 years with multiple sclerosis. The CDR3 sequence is CASSLVPRGDTEAFF. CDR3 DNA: TGTGCCAGCAGCTTAGTCCCCCGGGGGGACACTGAAGCTTTCTTT.